This record looks at one TCR beta chain sequence and its context. Its cognate antigen is unknown. Both TCR beta VDJ combination and CDR3 sequence profiling were carried out. Genomic DNA was the template for this profiling. TCRdb re-called the reads with MiXCR, one entry per CDR3 protein. The sample holds over 250,000 distinct CDR3 sequences, roughly 61% seen once. This entry comes from a study of CD8+CD57+ T cells in acquired aplastic anemia. Whole-study context: Sorted CD4+ and CD8+ cells gave an average of around 3.1 ug of DNA.

Study results and caveats: Overlap between patients and controls comprised 25 to 30 CD8+ CDR3 sequences. Controls did not differ significantly from patients in CD8+ Simpson's diversity.

Germline CDR1 SEHNR, CDR2 FQNEAQ (reference sequence). V lost 5 bases and J lost 2; bases outside the gene matches: 6. The CDR3 totals 14 residues. Sequenced patients had shown CD8+CD57+ cell expansion by flow cytometry. Material: sorted CD4+, CD8+, or CD8+CD57+ T cells (not recorded which) from PBMCs. The V and J genes are TRBV7-9 and TRBJ2-7; the match to TRBD1 covers 7 bases. This sequence originates from a human donor with aplastic anemia. CDR3 amino acids: CASSQGQQAYEQYF. The DNA for the CDR3 is TGTGCCAGCAGCCAGGGACAGCAGGCCTACGAGCAGTACTTC. Full variable domain (remainder filled in from reference TRBV7-9 and TRBJ2-7): DTGVSQNPRHKITKRGQNVTFRCDPISEHNRLYWYRQTLGQGPEFLTYFQNEAQLEKSRLLSDRFSAERPKGSFSTLEIQRTEQGDSAMYLCASSQGQQAYEQYFGPGTRLTVT.